This TCR beta chain originates from a study of cytomegalovirus exposure and HLA in healthy donors. The germline CDR1 and CDR2 sequences are MNHEY and SMNVEV (reference sequence). Trimming left V 4 bases short and J 4 bases short, with 5 bases between. The CDR3 covers 13 residues. Sequenced by immunoSEQ multiplex PCR; TCRdb stores in-frame clones only, minus some. The sample has about 56,000 clones, 93% seen once. Sequencing was performed on PBMCs. The chain is built from TRBV27 and TRBJ1-6; D remains ambiguous. The sequence derives from a woman between 18 and 29 years old in good health and CMV-seropositive. CDR3 sequence (DNA): TGTGCCAGCAGTTCACAATATAATTCACCCCTCCACTTT. Encoded protein: CASSSQYNSPLHF.